A single sample gave rise to the 15 T cell receptor beta chains below, sequenced in a study of shared T cell receptors in the human thymus. Repertoires were generated with immunoSEQ multiplex PCR, while TCRdb's copy carries only in-frame clones and drops some. The data contain hundreds of thousands of clones, around 89% of them singletons. This same sample was also part of a study on human thymus T cells.

The specimen was thymocytes. The receptors derive from a boy in the first two years of life with a congenital heart defect.

The J gene is TRBJ2-7, the V gene TRBV25-1, with 7 bases matching TRBD1. Germline V CDR1 and CDR2: MGHDK, SYGVNS. There are 18 residues in the CDR3. V shed 0 bases and J 2 bases; nucleotides not matched to a gene: 13. The CDR3 bases are TGTGCCAGCAGTGAATACCGGACAGGAATGTTCGGGGCCTACGAGCAGTACTTC. Protein: CASSEYRTGMFGAYEQYF.

This clone was seen a single time. The V and J genes are TRBV5-1 and TRBJ1-2; 8 bases line up with TRBD1. J lost 4 bases, V lost 5 bases, and 10 bases had no gene match. CDR1 is SGHRS and CDR2 is YFSETQ in the germline V gene. The CDR3 has 15 amino acids. The CDR3 region has the DNA TGCGCCAGCAGTCACGGACAGGGATCGGTCTATGGCTACACCTTC. Its translation is CASSHGQGSVYGYTF.

This chain links TRBV14 with TRBJ1-2; a weak D match, TRBD1 (5 bases). The CDR3 consists of 19 residues. Trimming removed 0 bases from V and 2 bases from J, with 22 bases in between. Germline CDR1 is SGHDN and CDR2 is FVKESK. This CDR3 is CASSQDQAGWTNVNYGYTF. Written as DNA, the CDR3 is TGTGCCAGCAGCCAAGATCAAGCAGGCTGGACAAACGTAAACTATGGCTACACCTTC.

The chain uses TRBV18 and TRBJ2-3; TRBD2 aligns across 8 bases. After removal of 0 bases from V and 4 bases from J, the junction contained 9 bases not matched to a gene. Germline V lookup: CDR1 KGHSH, CDR2 LQKENI. CDR3 length: 17 residues. The CDR3 protein is CASSPPSSGRDPDTQYF. The CDR3 DNA is TGTGCCAGCTCACCACCGTCCAGCGGGAGAGATCCAGATACGCAGTATTTT.

This clone has just a few counts. The chain combines TRBV19 with TRBJ1-2; perhaps TRBD1 as D (5 bases). Germline-derived CDR1 and CDR2 are LNHDA and SQIVND (reference sequence). Trimming took off 3 bases at V and 2 bases at J, with 7 bases between the two ends. This CDR3 is 13 amino acids long. CDR3 sequence (DNA): TGTGCCAGTAGTATGACAGTGAACTATGGCTACACCTTC. Its translation: CASSMTVNYGYTF.

J is TRBJ1-1 and V is TRBV27; 8 bases agree with TRBD1. This CDR3 spans 17 amino acids. Germline lookup yields CDR1 MNHEY and CDR2 SMNVEV (reference sequence). J lost 3 bases, V lost 5 bases, and 14 bases had no gene match. The CDR3 nucleotides read TGTGCCAGCAGTACCCCAGGGGGCCCTAACGGGGACACTGAAGCTTTCTTT. Its protein product is CASSTPGGPNGDTEAFF.

CDR3: CASCRGEGGSPDGYTF. In DNA, the CDR3 is TGCGCCAGCTGCAGGGGTGAAGGGGGCTCTCCCGATGGCTACACCTTC. This chain uses TRBV5-1 with TRBJ1-2, with 7 bases matching TRBD1. The germline V gene has CDR1 SGHRS and CDR2 YFSETQ. Unmatched junction bases numbered 18, after V lost 7 bases and J lost 6 bases. This CDR3 spans 16 amino acids.

The rearrangement joins TRBV28 to TRBJ2-1, with 9 positions matching TRBD2. CDR1 is MDHEN and CDR2 is SYDVKM in the germline V gene. The CDR3 loop spans 16 amino acids. Trimming cost V 6 bases and J 8 bases; bases outside gene matches: 14. CDR3 DNA: TGTGCCAGCAGATCCGGGACTAGCCCATTTGGGGATGAGCAGTTCTTC. Amino acids: CASRSGTSPFGDEQFF.

This chain uses TRBV11-3 with TRBJ1-2; no reliable D call. From germline, CDR1 is SGHNT and CDR2 YENEEA. CDR3 size: 15 residues. Trimming pared 2 bases from V and 0 bases from J, leaving 10 bases between. The CDR3 DNA reads as TGTGCCAGCAGCTTATTAAGCGATACTAACTATGGCTACACCTTC. It is translated as CASSLLSDTNYGYTF.

This chain joins TRBV18 and TRBJ2-5, with 7 bases lining up with TRBD1. Germline-derived CDR1 and CDR2 are KGHSH and LQKENI. V lost 3 bases to trimming and J lost 5 bases; unmatched junction nucleotides: 6. The CDR3 sequence is 14 residues long. Here the CDR3 reads CASSPRQGVETQYF. CDR3 nucleotides: TGTGCCAGCTCACCCCGACAGGGTGTGGAGACCCAGTACTTC.

The chain uses TRBV19 and TRBJ2-7; 7 bases map to TRBD2. The CDR3 has 13 residues. With V trimmed by 6 bases and J by 4 bases, 6 bases remained unmatched. CDR1 is LNHDA, CDR2 SQIVND, per germline (reference sequence). The chain's CDR3 is CASSLGGPYEQYF. The DNA for the CDR3 is TGTGCCAGTAGCTTGGGAGGGCCATACGAGCAGTACTTC.

CDR3: CASSSRTDKNYGYTF. The CDR3 DNA follows: TGTGCCAGCAGCTCTCGGACAGACAAGAACTATGGCTACACCTTC. The chain carries TRBV5-4 and TRBJ1-2; a weak D match, TRBD1 (6 bases). Trimming pared 3 bases from V and 2 bases from J, leaving 14 bases between. This CDR3 comprises 15 residues. Germline V CDR1 and CDR2: SGHNT, YYREEE (reference sequence). Complete variable domain (other parts from reference TRBV5-4 and TRBJ1-2): ETGVTQSPTHLIKTRGQQVTLRCSSQSGHNTVSWYQQALGQGPQFIFQYYREEENGRGNFPPRFSGLQFPNYSSELNVNALELDDSALYLCASSSRTDKNYGYTFGSGTRLTVV.

The chain joins TRBV14 to TRBJ1-1, with 8 nucleotides matching TRBD1. This CDR3 is built from 18 residues. The junction had 10 bases not matched to a gene; V was cut back by 1 base and J by 0 bases. From germline, CDR1 is SGHDN and CDR2 FVKESK. The CDR3 is CASSQASGQGNMNTEAFF. The CDR3 region has the DNA TGTGCCAGCAGCCAAGCTTCTGGACAGGGAAACATGAACACTGAAGCTTTCTTT.

CDR3 in amino acids: CSVHCLGFCGGSTDTQYF. CDR3 nucleotides: TGCAGCGTTCACTGTCTGGGTTTTTGCGGCGGTAGCACAGATACGCAGTATTTT. The gene calls are TRBV29-1 and TRBJ2-3; no clear D. Between the trimmed V and J ends, which lost 5 bases and 0 bases, there was a span of 24 bases. The length of the CDR3 is 18 residues. CDR1 and CDR2 (germline): SQVTM, ANQGSEA.

The chain joins TRBV4-1 to TRBJ2-3, with 14 bases matching TRBD2. V was pared by 4 bases and J by 5 bases, with 8 bases of the junction left unmatched. The V gene's germline CDR1 is MGHRA and CDR2 YSYEKL. This CDR3 has 17 residues. CDR3 sequence reads: CASSRPTSGRAKDTQYF. The CDR3 nucleotides are TGCGCCAGCAGCCGACCGACTAGCGGGAGGGCTAAAGATACGCAGTATTTT.